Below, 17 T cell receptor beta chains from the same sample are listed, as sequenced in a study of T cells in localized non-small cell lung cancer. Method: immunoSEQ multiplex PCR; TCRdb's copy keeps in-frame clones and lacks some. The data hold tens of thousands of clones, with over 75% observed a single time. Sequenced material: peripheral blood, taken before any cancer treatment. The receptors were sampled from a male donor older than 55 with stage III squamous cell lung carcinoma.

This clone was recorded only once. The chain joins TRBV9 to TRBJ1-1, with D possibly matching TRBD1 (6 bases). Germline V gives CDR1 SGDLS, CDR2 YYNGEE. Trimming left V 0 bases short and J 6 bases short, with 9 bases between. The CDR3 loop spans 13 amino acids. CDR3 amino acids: CASSVVGGAEAFF. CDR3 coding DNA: TGTGCCAGCAGCGTAGTGGGGGGCGCTGAAGCTTTCTTT.

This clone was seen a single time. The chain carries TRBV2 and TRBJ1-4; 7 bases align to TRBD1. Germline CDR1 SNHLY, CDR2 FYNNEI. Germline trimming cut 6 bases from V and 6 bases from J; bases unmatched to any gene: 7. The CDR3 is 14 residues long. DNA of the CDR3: TGTGCCAGCAGCCGACAGGGAGGGGATGAAAAACTGTTTTTT. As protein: CASSRQGGDEKLFF. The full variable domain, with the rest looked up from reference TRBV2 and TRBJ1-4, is EPEVTQTPSHQVTQMGQEVILRCVPISNHLYFYWYRQILGQKVEFLVSFYNNEISEKSEIFDDQFSVERPDGSNFTLKIRSTKLEDSAMYFCASSRQGGDEKLFFGSGTQLSVL.

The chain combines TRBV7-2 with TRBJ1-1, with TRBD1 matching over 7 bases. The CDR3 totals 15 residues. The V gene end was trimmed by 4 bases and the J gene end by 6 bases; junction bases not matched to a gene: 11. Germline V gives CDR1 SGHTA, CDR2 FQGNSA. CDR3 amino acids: CASSSGQDMKAEAFF. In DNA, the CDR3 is TGTGCCAGCAGCTCCGGACAGGACATGAAGGCTGAAGCTTTCTTT.

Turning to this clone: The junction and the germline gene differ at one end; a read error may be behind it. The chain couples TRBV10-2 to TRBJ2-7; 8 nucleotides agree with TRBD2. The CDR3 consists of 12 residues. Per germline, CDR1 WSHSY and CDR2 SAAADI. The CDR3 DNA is TGCGCCAGCAGTGAGTCAGTGACTAGCGCGGACTTC. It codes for CASSESVTSADF.

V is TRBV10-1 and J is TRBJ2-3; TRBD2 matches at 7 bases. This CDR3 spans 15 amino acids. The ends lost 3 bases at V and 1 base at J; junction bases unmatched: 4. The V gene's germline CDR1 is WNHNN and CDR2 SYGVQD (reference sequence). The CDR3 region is CASSDFSGGTDTQYF. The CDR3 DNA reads TGCGCCAGCAGTGATTTCAGCGGGGGCACAGATACGCAGTATTTT.

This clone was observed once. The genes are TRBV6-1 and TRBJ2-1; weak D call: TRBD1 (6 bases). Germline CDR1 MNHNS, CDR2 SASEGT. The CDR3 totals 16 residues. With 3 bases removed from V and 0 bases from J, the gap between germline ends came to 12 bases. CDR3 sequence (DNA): TGTGCCAGCAGTGAGATAACAGGGCGCTCCTACAATGAGCAGTTCTTC. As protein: CASSEITGRSYNEQFF.

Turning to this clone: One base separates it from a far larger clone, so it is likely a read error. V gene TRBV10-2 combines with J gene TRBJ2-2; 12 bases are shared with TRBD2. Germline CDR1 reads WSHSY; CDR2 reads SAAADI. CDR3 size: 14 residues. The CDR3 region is CACSLAGGPGELFF. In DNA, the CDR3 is TGCGCCTGCAGTCTAGCGGGGGGGCCCGGGGAGCTGTTTTTT.

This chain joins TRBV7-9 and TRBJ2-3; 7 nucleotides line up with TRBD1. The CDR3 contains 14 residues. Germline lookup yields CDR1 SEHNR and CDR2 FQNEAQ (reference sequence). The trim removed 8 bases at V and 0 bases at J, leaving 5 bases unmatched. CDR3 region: CASQGESSTDTQYF. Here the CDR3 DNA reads TGTGCCAGCCAGGGGGAATCTAGCACAGATACGCAGTATTTT.

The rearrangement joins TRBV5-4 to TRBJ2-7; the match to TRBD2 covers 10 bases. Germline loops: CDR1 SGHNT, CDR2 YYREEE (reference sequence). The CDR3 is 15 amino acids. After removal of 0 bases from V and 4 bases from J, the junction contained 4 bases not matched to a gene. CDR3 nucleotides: TGTGCCAGCAGCTTGGGTAGTAGCGGGAGGTACGAGCAGTACTTC. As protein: CASSLGSSGRYEQYF.

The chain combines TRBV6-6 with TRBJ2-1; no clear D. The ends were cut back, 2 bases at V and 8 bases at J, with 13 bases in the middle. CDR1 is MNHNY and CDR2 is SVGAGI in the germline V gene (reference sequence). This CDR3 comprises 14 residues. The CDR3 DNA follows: TGTGCCAGCAGTTACGATCAAGTAAGGGATGAGCAGTTCTTC. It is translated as CASSYDQVRDEQFF.

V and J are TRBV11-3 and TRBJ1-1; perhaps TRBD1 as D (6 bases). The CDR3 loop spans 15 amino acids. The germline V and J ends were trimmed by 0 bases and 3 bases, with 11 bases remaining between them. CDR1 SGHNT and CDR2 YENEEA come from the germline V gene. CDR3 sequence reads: CASSLELGADTEAFF. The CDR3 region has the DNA TGTGCCAGCAGCTTAGAATTGGGGGCGGACACTGAAGCTTTCTTT.

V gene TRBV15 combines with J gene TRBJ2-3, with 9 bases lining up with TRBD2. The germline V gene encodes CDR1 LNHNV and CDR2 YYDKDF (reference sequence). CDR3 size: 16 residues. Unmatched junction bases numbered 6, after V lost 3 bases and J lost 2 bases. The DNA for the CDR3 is TGTGCCACCAGCAGGGACCTAGCGGGGAACACAGATACGCAGTATTTT. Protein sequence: CATSRDLAGNTDTQYF.

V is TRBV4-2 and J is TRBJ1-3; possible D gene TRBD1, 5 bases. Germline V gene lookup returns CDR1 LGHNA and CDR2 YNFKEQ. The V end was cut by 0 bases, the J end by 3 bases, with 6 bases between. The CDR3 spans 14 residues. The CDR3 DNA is TGTGCCAGCAGCCAAGACAGGGTTGGAAACACCATATATTTT. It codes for CASSQDRVGNTIYF.

The CDR3 spells CASSGRDRGSPLHF. CDR3 coding DNA: TGTGCCAGCAGCGGCCGGGACAGGGGATCACCCCTCCACTTT. This rearrangement joins TRBV9 to TRBJ1-6; TRBD1 matches 10 bases. The CDR3 has 14 residues. Trimming cost V 3 bases and J 10 bases; bases outside gene matches: 4. Germline CDR1 and CDR2: SGDLS and YYNGEE.

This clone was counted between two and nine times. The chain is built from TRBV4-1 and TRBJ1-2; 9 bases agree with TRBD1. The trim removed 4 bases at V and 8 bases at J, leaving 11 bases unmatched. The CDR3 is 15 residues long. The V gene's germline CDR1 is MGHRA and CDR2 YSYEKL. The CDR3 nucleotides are TGCGCCAGCAGCCTAACTACAGGGGGCGGTGCCGGCTACACCTTC. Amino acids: CASSLTTGGGAGYTF.

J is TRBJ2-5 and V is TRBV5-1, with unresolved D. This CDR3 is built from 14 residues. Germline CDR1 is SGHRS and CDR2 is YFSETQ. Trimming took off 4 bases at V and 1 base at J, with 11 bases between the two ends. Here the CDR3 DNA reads TGCGCCAGCAGCCAATCTCCGGGCCAAGAGACCCAGTACTTC. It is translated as CASSQSPGQETQYF.

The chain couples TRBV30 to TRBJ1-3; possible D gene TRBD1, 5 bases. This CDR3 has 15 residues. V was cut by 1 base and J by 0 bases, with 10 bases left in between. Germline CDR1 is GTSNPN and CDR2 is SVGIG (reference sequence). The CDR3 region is CAWSDGGSSGNTIYF. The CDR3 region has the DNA TGTGCCTGGAGTGATGGGGGGAGCTCTGGAAACACCATATATTTT.